This TCR beta chain stems from a study of T cells in Graves' hyperthyroidism and ophthalmopathy. This clonotype was seen repeatedly, ten times or more. There are 15 residues in the CDR3. The germline V gene has CDR1 SGHRS and CDR2 YFSETQ. V gave up 2 bases and J gave up 1 base; unmatched junction bases: 3. Amplification of TCR beta CDR3 regions used RNA as the template. The TCR CDR3 first-round RT-PCR relied on the HTBI primer set. TCRdb called the multiplex PCR reads again in MiXCR, with one record for every CDR3 protein. Of around 600,000 distinct CDR3 sequences detected, around 14% appear once; the ten largest clones hold less than 9%.

The chain carries TRBV5-1 and TRBJ2-3, with 8 nucleotides matching TRBD2. This receptor was taken from a woman aged 18-29 years with Graves' ophthalmopathy. Sequenced input: blood. This chain's CDR3 is CASSFLTSGTDTQYF. The CDR3 DNA is TGCGCCAGCAGCTTTCTGACTAGCGGCACAGATACGCAGTATTTT.